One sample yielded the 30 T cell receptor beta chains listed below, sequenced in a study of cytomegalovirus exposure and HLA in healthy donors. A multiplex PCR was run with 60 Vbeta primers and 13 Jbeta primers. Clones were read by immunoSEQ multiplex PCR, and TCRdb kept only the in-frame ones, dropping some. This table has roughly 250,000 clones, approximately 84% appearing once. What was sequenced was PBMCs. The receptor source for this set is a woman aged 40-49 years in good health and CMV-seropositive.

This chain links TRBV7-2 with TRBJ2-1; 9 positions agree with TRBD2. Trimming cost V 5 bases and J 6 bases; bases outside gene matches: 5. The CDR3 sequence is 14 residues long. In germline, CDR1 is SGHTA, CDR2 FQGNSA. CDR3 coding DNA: TGTGCCAGCAGCCGGGGACTAGCCCTCAATGAGCAGTTCTTC. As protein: CASSRGLALNEQFF.

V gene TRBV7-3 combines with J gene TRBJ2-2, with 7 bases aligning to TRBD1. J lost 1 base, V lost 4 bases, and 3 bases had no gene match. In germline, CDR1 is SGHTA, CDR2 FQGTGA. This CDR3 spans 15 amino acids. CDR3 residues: CASSSRTGNTGELFF. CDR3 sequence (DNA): TGTGCCAGCAGCTCCCGGACAGGGAACACCGGGGAGCTGTTTTTT.

CDR3: CASSLGTSSNNEQFF. For the CDR3, the DNA is TGTGCCAGCAGCTTGGGGACTAGCTCGAACAATGAGCAGTTCTTC. This chain connects TRBV7-9 to TRBJ2-1, with 9 bases aligning to TRBD2. Trimming took 3 bases from V and 5 from J; bases not matched to a gene: 5. CDR3 length: 15 residues. Germline lookup yields CDR1 SEHNR and CDR2 FQNEAQ (reference sequence).

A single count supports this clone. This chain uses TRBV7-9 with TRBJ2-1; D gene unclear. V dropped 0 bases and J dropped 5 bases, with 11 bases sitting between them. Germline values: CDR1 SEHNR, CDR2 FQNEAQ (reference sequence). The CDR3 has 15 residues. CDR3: CASSLAPLYNNEQFF. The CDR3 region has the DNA TGTGCCAGCAGCTTAGCGCCACTTTATAACAATGAGCAGTTCTTC.

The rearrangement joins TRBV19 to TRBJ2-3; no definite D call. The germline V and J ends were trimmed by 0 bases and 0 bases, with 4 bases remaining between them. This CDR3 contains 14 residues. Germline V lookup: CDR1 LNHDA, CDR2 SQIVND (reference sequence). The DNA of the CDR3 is TGTGCCAGTAGTATAGAACTTAGCACAGATACGCAGTATTTT. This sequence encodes CASSIELSTDTQYF.

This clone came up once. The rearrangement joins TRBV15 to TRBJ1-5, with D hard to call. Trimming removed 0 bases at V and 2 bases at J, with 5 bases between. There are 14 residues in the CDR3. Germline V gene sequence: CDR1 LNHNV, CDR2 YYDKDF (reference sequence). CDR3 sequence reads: CATSRDPGNQPQHF. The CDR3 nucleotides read TGTGCCACCAGCAGAGATCCCGGCAATCAGCCCCAGCATTTT.

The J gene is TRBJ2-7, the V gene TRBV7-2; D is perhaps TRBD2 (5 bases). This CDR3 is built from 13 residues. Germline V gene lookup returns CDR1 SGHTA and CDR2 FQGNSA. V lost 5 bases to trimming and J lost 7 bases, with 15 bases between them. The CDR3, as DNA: TGTGCCAGCAGCCCCCCAGATCGGGGAGAGCAGTACTTC. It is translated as CASSPPDRGEQYF.

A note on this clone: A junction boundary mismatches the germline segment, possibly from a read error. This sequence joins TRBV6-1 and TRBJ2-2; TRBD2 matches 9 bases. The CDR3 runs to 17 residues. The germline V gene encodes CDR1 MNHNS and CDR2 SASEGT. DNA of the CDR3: TGTGCCAGCAGTGAGGTAGGACTAGCGCCGAACGCCGGGGAGCTGTTTTTT. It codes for CASSEVGLAPNAGELFF.

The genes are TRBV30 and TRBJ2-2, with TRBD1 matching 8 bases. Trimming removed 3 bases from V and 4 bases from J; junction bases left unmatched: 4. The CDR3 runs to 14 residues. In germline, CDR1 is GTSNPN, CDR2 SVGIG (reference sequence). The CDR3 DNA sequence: TGTGCCTGGAGGGGACAGGAGTTCACCGGGGAGCTGTTTTTT. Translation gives CAWRGQEFTGELFF.

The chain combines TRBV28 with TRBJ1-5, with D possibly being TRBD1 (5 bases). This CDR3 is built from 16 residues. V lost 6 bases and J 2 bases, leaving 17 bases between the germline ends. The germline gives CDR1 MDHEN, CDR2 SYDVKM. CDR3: CASSVDSIGRNQPQHF. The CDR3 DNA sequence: TGTGCCAGCAGCGTCGACAGTATTGGGCGCAATCAGCCCCAGCATTTT. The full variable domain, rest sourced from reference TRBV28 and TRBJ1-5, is DVKVTQSSRYLVKRTGEKVFLECVQDMDHENMFWYRQDPGLGLRLIYFSYDVKMKEKGDIPEGYSVSREKKERFSLILESASTNQTSMYLCASSVDSIGRNQPQHFGDGTRLSIL.

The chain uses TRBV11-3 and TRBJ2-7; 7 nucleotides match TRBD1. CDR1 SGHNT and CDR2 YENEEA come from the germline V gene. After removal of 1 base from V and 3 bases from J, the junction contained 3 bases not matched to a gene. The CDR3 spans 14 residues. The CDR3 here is CASSLGPGGYEQYF. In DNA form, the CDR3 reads TGTGCCAGCAGCTTAGGGCCAGGGGGCTACGAGCAGTACTTC.

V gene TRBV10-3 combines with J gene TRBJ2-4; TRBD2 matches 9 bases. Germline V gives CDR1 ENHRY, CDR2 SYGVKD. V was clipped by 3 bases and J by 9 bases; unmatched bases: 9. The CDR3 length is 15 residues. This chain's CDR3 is CAISDAGGPVGIQYF. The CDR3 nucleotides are TGTGCCATCAGTGACGCGGGAGGGCCTGTCGGCATTCAGTACTTC.

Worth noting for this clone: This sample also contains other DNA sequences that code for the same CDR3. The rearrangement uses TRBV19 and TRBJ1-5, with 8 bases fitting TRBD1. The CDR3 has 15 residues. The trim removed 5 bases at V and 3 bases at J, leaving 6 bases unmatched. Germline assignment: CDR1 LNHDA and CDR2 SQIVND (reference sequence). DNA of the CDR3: TGTGCCAGTAGTCTCACAGGGGGGAACAATCAGCCCCAGCATTTT. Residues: CASSLTGGNNQPQHF.

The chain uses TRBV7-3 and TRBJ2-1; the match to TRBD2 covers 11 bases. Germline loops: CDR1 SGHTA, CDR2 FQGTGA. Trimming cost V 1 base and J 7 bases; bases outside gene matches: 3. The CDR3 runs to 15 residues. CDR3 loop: CASSLSPSGRNEQFF. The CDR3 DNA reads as TGTGCCAGCAGCTTAAGTCCTAGCGGGAGGAATGAGCAGTTCTTC.

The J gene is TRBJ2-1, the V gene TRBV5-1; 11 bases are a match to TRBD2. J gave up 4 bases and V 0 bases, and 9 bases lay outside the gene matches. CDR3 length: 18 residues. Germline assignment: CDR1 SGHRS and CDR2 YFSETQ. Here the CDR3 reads CASSLVPGVAGGYNEQFF. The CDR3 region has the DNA TGCGCCAGCAGCTTGGTGCCAGGTGTAGCGGGAGGGTACAATGAGCAGTTCTTC.

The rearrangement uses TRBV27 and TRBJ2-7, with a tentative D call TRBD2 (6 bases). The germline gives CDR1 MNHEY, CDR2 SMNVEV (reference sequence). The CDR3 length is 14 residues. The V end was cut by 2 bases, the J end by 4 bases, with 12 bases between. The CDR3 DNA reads TGTGCCAGCAGTTTACGGGGGAGGATGTACGAGCAGTACTTC. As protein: CASSLRGRMYEQYF.

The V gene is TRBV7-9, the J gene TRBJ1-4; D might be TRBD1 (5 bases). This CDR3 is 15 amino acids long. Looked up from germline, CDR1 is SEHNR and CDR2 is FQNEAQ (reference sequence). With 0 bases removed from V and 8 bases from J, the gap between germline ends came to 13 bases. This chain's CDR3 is CASSLAGAGGEKLFF. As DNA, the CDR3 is TGTGCCAGCAGCTTAGCCGGGGCCGGAGGGGAAAAACTGTTTTTT.

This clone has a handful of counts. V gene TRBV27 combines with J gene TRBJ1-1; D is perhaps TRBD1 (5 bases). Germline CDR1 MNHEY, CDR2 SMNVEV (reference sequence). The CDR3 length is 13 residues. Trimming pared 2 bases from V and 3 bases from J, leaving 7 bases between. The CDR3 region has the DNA TGTGCCAGCAGTTTAAGGGGTCACACTGAAGCTTTCTTT. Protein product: CASSLRGHTEAFF.

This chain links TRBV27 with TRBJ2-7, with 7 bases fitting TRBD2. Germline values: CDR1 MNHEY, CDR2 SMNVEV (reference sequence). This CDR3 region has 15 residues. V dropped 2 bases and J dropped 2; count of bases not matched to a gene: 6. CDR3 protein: CASSLGLDTPYEQYF. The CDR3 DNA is TGTGCCAGCAGTTTAGGACTAGATACACCCTACGAGCAGTACTTC.

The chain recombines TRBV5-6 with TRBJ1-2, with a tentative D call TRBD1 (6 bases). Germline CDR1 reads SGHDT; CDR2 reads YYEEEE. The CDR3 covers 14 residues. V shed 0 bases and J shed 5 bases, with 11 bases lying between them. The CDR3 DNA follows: TGTGCCAGCAGCTTGGGGGGGCGGGGGTATGGCTACACCTTC. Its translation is CASSLGGRGYGYTF. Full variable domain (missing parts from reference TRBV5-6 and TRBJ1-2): DAGVTQSPTHLIKTRGQQVTLRCSPKSGHDTVSWYQQALGQGPQFIFQYYEEEERQRGNFPDRFSGHQFPNYSSELNVNALLLGDSALYLCASSLGGRGYGYTFGSGTRLTVV.

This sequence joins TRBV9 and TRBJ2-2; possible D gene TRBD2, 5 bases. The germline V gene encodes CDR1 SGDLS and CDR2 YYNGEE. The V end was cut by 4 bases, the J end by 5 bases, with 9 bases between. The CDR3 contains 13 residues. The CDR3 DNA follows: TGTGCCAGCAGCCCAACTAGTACCGGGGAGCTGTTTTTT. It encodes CASSPTSTGELFF.

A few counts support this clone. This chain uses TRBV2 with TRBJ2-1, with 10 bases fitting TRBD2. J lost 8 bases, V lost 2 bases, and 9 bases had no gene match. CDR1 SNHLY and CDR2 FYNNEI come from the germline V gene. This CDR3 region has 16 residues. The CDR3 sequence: CASSEIQREGPHEQFF. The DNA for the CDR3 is TGTGCCAGCAGTGAAATTCAGCGGGAGGGCCCCCATGAGCAGTTCTTC.

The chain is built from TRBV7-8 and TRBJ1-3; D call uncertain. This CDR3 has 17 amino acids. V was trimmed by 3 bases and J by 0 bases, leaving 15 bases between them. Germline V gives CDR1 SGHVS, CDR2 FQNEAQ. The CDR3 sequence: CASSFDSAGYSGNTIYF. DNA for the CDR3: TGTGCCAGCAGCTTCGACTCCGCCGGTTACTCTGGAAACACCATATATTTT. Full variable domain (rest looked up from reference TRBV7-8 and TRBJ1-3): GAGVSQSPRYKVAKRGQDVALRCDPISGHVSLFWYQQALGQGPEFLTYFQNEAQLDKSGLPSDRFFAERPEGSVSTLKIQRTQQEDSAVYLCASSFDSAGYSGNTIYFGEGSWLTVV.

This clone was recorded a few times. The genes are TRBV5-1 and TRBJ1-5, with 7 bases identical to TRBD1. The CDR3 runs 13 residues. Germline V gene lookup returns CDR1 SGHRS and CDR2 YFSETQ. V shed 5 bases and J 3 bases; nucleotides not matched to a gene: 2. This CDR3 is CASRGQDNQPQHF. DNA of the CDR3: TGCGCCAGCAGAGGACAGGACAATCAGCCCCAGCATTTT. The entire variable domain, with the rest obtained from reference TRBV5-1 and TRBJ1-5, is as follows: KAGVTQTPRYLIKTRGQQVTLSCSPISGHRSVSWYQQTPGQGLQFLFEYFSETQRNKGNFPGRFSGRQFSNSRSEMNVSTLELGDSALYLCASRGQDNQPQHFGDGTRLSIL.

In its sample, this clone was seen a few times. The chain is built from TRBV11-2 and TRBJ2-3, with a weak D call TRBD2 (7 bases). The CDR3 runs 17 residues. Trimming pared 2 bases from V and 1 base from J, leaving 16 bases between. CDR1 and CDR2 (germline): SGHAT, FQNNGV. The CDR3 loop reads CASSLLRGAQGTDTQYF. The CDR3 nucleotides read TGTGCCAGCAGCTTACTCCGGGGGGCTCAGGGCACAGATACGCAGTATTTT.

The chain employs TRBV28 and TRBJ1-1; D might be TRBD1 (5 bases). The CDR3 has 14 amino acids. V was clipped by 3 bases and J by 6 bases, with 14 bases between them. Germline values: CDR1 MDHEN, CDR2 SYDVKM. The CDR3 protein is CASSLIRGGAEAFF. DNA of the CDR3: TGTGCCAGCAGTTTGATAAGGGGTGGGGCTGAAGCTTTCTTT.

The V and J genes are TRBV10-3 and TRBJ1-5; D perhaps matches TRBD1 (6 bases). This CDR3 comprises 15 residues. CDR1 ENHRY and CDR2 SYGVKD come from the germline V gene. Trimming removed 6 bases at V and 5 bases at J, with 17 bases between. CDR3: CAISPGGITDQPQHF. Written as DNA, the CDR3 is TGTGCCATCAGCCCGGGGGGCATTACGGATCAGCCCCAGCATTTT.

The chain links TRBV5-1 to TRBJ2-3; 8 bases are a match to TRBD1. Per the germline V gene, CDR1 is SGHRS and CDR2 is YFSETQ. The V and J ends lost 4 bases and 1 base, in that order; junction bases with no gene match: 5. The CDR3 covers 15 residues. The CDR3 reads CASSDWGQGTDTQYF. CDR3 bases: TGCGCCAGCAGCGATTGGGGACAGGGCACAGATACGCAGTATTTT.

The CDR3 coding sequence is TGCGCCAGCAGCCAAGACCGGGGGAGGAACACTGAAGCTTTCTTT. Residues: CASSQDRGRNTEAFF. The chain has TRBV4-3 and TRBJ1-1; possibly TRBD1 for D (5 bases). The CDR3 has 15 amino acids. Trimming left V 0 bases short and J 1 base short, with 9 bases between. Germline CDR1 LGHNA, CDR2 YSLEER.

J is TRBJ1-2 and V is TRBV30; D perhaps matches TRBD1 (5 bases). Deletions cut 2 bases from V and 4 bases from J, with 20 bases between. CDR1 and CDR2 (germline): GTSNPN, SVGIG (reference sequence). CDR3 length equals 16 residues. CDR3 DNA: TGTGCCTGGAGTCCCCGGGGGGAGAGACTTTCCTATGGCTACACCTTC. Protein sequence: CAWSPRGERLSYGYTF. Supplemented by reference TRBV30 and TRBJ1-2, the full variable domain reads SQTIHQWPATLVQPVGSPLSLECTVEGTSNPNLYWYRQAAGRGLQLLFYSVGIGQISSEVPQNLSASRPQDRQFILSSKKLLLSDSGFYLCAWSPRGERLSYGYTFGSGTRLTVV.